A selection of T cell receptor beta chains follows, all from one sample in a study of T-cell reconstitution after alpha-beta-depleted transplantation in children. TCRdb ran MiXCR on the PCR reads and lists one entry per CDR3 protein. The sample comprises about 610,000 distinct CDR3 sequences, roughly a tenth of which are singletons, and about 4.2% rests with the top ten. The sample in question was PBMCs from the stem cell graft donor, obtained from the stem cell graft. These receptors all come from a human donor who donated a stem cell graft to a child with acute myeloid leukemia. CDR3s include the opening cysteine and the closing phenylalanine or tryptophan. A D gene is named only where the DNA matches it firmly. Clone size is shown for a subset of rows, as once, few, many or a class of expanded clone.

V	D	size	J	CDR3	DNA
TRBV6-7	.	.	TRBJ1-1	CTSSSQRGGVGSMNTEAFF	TGTACCAGCAGTTCCCAACGGGGAGGGGTGGGGTCCATGAACACTGAAGCTTTCTTT
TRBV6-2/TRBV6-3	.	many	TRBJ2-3	CASSGVAKDTQYF	TGTGCCAGCAGTGGGGTAGCTAAAGATACGCAGTATTTT
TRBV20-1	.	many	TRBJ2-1	CSARNLLQYEQFF	TGCAGTGCTAGAAATTTGCTACAATATGAGCAGTTCTTC
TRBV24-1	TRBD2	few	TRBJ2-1	CATSEPGLAGYNEQFF	TGTGCCACCAGTGAACCGGGACTAGCGGGATACAATGAGCAGTTCTTC
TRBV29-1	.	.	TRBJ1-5	CSVEDGQGRGPQHF	TGCAGCGTTGAAGACGGCCAGGGGAGAGGGCCCCAGCATTTT
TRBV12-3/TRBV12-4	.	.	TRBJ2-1	CASSQSSPDEQFF	TGTGCCAGCAGCCAGTCGAGCCCCGATGAGCAGTTCTTC
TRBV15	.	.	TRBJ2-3	CATSRRFQDTQYF	TGTGCCACCAGCAGGCGGTTCCAAGATACGCAGTATTTT
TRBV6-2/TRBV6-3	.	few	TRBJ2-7	CASRPDFSYEQYF	TGTGCCAGCAGACCCGACTTCTCCTACGAGCAGTACTTC
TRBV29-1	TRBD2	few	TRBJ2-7	CSVEPPSGSDEQYF	TGCAGCGTTGAACCCCCTAGCGGGAGCGACGAGCAGTACTTC
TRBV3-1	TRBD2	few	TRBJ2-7	CASSPGGSLAGGGEQYF	TGTGCCAGCAGCCCCGGTGGGTCCCTAGCGGGAGGAGGGGAGCAGTACTTC
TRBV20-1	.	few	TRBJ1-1	CSATDGTEAFF	TGCAGTGCTACAGACGGGACTGAAGCTTTCTTT
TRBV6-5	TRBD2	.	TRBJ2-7	CASSNWTSGRYEQYF	TGTGCCAGCAGTAACTGGACTAGCGGGAGGTACGAGCAGTACTTC
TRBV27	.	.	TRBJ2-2	CASSLGAGIGTGELFF	TGTGCCAGCAGTCTCGGGGCAGGGATCGGCACCGGGGAGCTGTTTTTT
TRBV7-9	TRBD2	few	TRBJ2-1	CASSRLPGLAGYNEQFF	TGTGCCAGCAGCCGACTTCCGGGACTAGCGGGCTACAATGAGCAGTTCTTC
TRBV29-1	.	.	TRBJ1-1	CSVVGADTEAFF	TGCAGCGTTGTTGGGGCGGACACTGAAGCTTTCTTT
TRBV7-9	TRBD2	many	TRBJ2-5	CASSLSSGSEGETQYF	TGTGCCAGCAGCTTATCTAGCGGGAGTGAGGGAGAGACCCAGTACTTC
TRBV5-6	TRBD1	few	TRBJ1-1	CASRGQGRTEAFF	TGTGCCAGCAGGGGACAGGGGAGGACTGAAGCTTTCTTT
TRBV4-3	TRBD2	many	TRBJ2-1	CASRQDVTSYYNEQFF	TGCGCCAGCAGACAAGATGTGACTAGCTACTACAATGAGCAGTTCTTC
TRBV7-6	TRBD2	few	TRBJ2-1	CASSSRIAGNEQFF	TGTGCCAGCAGCTCCCGGATAGCGGGAAATGAGCAGTTCTTC
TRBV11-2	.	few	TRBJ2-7	CASSFKAGLYEQYF	TGTGCCAGCAGCTTTAAGGCAGGTCTCTACGAGCAGTACTTC
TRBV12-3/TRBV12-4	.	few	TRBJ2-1	CASSPYGAEQFF	TGTGCCAGCAGTCCCTACGGTGCTGAGCAGTTCTTC
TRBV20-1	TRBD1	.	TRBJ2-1	CSPRQGAASSYNEQFF	TGCAGTCCTAGACAGGGGGCCGCAAGCTCCTACAATGAGCAGTTCTTC
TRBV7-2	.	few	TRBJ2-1	CASSSHFANEQFF	TGTGCCAGCAGCTCCCATTTTGCGAATGAGCAGTTCTTC
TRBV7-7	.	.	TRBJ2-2	CASSPAVTGELFF	TGTGCTAGCAGTCCAGCGGTTACCGGGGAGCTGTTTTTT
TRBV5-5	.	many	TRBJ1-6	CASSLVQGYNSPLHF	TGTGCCAGCAGCTTGGTCCAAGGATATAATTCACCCCTCCACTTT
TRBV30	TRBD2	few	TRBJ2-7	CAWSPGLAGRRDEQYF	TGTGCCTGGAGTCCTGGACTAGCGGGAAGAAGGGACGAGCAGTACTTC
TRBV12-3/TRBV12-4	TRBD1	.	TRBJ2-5	CASSAGTGTKTQYF	TGTGCCAGCAGCGCCGGGACAGGGACGAAGACCCAGTACTTC
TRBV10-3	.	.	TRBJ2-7	CAISESVGYDEQYF	TGTGCCATCAGTGAGTCGGTGGGGTACGACGAGCAGTACTTC
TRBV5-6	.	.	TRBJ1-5	CASSNTGSYQPQHF	TGTGCCAGCAGCAATACAGGATCGTATCAGCCCCAGCATTTT
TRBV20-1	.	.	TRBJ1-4	CSARSEKLFF	TGCAGTGCTAGATCAGAAAAACTGTTTTTT
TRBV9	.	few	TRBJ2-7	CASSGPDKSSYEQYF	TGTGCCAGCAGCGGGCCGGATAAGTCTTCCTACGAGCAGTACTTC
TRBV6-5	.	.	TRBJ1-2	CASSYSMAGNYGYTF	TGTGCCAGCAGTTACTCGATGGCGGGCAACTATGGCTACACCTTC
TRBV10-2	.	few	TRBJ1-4	CASSEPRPERVAEKLFF	TGCGCCAGCAGTGAGCCCCGTCCGGAACGGGTTGCTGAAAAACTGTTTTTT
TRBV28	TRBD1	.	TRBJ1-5	CASSPGQNHQPQHF	TGTGCCAGCAGCCCGGGACAGAACCATCAGCCCCAGCATTTT